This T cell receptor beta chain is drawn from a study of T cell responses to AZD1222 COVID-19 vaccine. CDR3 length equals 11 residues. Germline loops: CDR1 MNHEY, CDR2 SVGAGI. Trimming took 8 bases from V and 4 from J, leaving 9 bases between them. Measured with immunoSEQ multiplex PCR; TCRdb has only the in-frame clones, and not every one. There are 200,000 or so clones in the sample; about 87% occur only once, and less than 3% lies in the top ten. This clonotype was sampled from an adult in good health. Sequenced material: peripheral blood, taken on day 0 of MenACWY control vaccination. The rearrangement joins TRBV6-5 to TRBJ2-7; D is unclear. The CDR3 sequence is CASGVGYEQYF. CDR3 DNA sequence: TGTGCCAGCGGGGTGGGTTACGAGCAGTACTTC.